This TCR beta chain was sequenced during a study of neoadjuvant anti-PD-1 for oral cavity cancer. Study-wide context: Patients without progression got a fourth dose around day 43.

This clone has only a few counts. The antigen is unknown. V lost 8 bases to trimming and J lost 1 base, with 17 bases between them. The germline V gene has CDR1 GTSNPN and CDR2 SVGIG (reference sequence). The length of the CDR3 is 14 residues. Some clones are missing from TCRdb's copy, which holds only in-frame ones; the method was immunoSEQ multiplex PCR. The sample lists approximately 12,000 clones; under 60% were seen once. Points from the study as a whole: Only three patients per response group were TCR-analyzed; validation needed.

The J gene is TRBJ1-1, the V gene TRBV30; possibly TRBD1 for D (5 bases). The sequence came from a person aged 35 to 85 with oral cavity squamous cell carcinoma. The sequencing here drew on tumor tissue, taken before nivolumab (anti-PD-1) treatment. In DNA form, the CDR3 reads TGTGCCAGAGCGGCCGGGACGGGGAACACTGAAGCTTTCTTT. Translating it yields CARAAGTGNTEAFF. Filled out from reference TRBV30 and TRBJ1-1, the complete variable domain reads SQTIHQWPATLVQPVGSPLSLECTVEGTSNPNLYWYRQAAGRGLQLLFYSVGIGQISSEVPQNLSASRPQDRQFILSSKKLLLSDSGFYLCARAAGTGNTEAFFGQGTRLTVV.